This is a list of T cell receptor beta chains from one sample in a study of beta chain features in type 1 diabetes. TCRdb keeps only in-frame clones here, not all; method: immunoSEQ multiplex PCR. The repertoire has about 640,000 clones, 12% of them found once; the top ten carry around 0.12%. Sequencing was performed on naive CD4+ T cells from blood. These receptors were collected from a young man with type 1 diabetes. Both conserved end residues are part of each CDR3. Where a row states a size, it is once, few, many or the class of an expanded clone; other rows omit it.

cdr3_length clone_size j_call v_call cdr3_aa
14 . TRBJ2-3 TRBV6-5 CASRRQVEADTQYF
13 . TRBJ2-7 TRBV7-2 CASSPGLNYEQYF
18 few TRBJ2-2 TRBV5-4 CASSLSPDPSGGTGELFF
13 . TRBJ1-5 TRBV2 CASDRGLGQPQHF
15 few TRBJ2-2 TRBV19 CASTGLAQGTGELFF
14 few TRBJ1-2 TRBV29-1 CSGGEGGVDYGYTF
12 few TRBJ2-1 TRBV2 CASEAQGYEQFF
15 . TRBJ2-5 TRBV2 CASSAGLAGGETQYF
15 . TRBJ1-5 TRBV19 CASSIGQYANQPQHF
14 few TRBJ2-3 TRBV5-1 CASSPGQHTDTQYF
14 few TRBJ1-5 TRBV27 CASSPQSGEQPQHF
15 few TRBJ2-2 TRBV5-4 CASSIDRPNTGELFF
12 . TRBJ1-2 TRBV7-9 CASSLEGNGYTF
14 . TRBJ2-3 TRBV7-9 CASSRTEERDTQYF
14 few TRBJ2-5 TRBV5-5 CASSLGQIQETQYF
17 few TRBJ2-1 TRBV18 CASSPGNRGQSYNEQFF
14 . TRBJ2-5 TRBV7-9 CASSQGLTPETQYF
15 few TRBJ1-5 TRBV7-2 CASSSRDRGPGPQHF
16 . TRBJ2-5 TRBV11-2 CASSSGPSGIQETQYF
13 . TRBJ2-7 TRBV6-5 CASSDGQRYEQYF
15 . TRBJ1-2 TRBV28 CASSSRDRDNYGYTF
15 . TRBJ1-5 TRBV9 CASSASGTGNQPQHF
17 . TRBJ2-1 TRBV10-3 CAISESGSQGGWNEQFF
14 few TRBJ2-5 TRBV7-2 CASSLEVVVGTQYF
12 . TRBJ1-2 TRBV7-2 CASSPTIGGYTF
16 few TRBJ2-3 TRBV7-2 CASSLSGALLGDTQYF
13 . TRBJ1-2 TRBV30 CAWGVTGHYGYTF
16 . TRBJ2-1 TRBV18 CASSPRNRVEYNEQFF
15 few TRBJ2-6 TRBV7-9 CASSRGTAGANVLTF
11 few TRBJ1-6 TRBV7-2 CASSSDSPLHF
16 . TRBJ2-5 TRBV2 CASVTGTHPRGETQYF
14 few TRBJ1-5 TRBV7-9 CASSLGRDNQPQHF
18 . TRBJ2-2 TRBV4-2 CASSQDTLAGAFTGELFF